This TCR beta chain was profiled in a study of cytomegalovirus exposure and HLA in healthy donors (dated by TCRdb to the late 2010s). Study-wide context: According to an earlier analysis of 550 to 750 of the donors, 150 million to 200 million T cells yielded 90 million to 130 million unique TCR beta sequences and roughly 280 Gb of sequence data. An early release covering 550 to 650 HLA-typed donors comprised approximately 290 gigabases of sequencing data and roughly 86 million unique TCR sequences. Among the approximately 430 genotyped donors, around 81% belonged to the genetic ancestry cluster associated with self-reported Caucasian donors. The study was designed to test whether signatures of past pathogen exposure could be identified by cataloging public T cell receptors. The study used immunosequencing to profile the T cell repertoires of 670 or so subjects and linked those repertoires to cytomegalovirus serostatus. A separate validation cohort of approximately 130 different subjects was used in addition to the roughly 700-subject first cohort. To predict cytomegalovirus infection status, the study brought together high-throughput TCR immunosequencing, statistical association of individual TCRs with disease status, and machine learning. In a later analysis, previously published TCR beta repertoires from some 640 donors were re-analyzed and high-resolution HLA genotyping was added so that TCR occurrence patterns could be studied. The later analysis used no new phenotypic data to find candidate immune exposures, relying instead on TCR beta sequences and their occurrence across donors. In an earlier analysis of more than 550 of the donors, high-throughput TCR beta sequencing was used to judge whether each TCR beta V gene segment behaved as functional or pseudogenic. Donor age, sex, ethnicity and CMV serostatus were collected together with the repertoire data. Genome-wide SNP genotypes for about three fifths of the roughly 700 donors were used in a later genetic analysis, which treated that subset as a discovery cohort. Every repertoire in the discovery cohort had been generated on one and the same sequencing platform. HLA typing included class I and class II loci at four-digit resolution. The number of typed donors differed by locus: roughly 629-640 for A, B, C, DRB1 and DQB1; roughly 510 for DQA1; 600 to 610 for DPA1; and around 490 for DPB1. Five DR-DQ haplotypes were handled as single units for association and clustering, since linkage in the cohort was strong. On average, approximately 250,000 unique TCR beta nucleotide sequences were sequenced per donor among a few hundred genotyped donors of the cohort, with roughly 19% of those sequences being non-productive. Findings and caveats that apply to the study as a whole: According to a later analysis, parvovirus B19, influenza, CMV and Epstein-Barr virus appeared linked to several top co-occurrence clusters. Linkage disequilibrium might explain the correlated functional status among segregating V segments, but an unknown experimental factor could not be ruled out. According to the authors, the approach could potentially be generalized to other disease states and immunological phenotypes. A few of the identified cytomegalovirus-associated TCR beta chains were confirmed in vitro to be specific for cytomegalovirus antigens. A later genetic analysis associated a missense DCLRE1C variant with V-gene and J-gene trimming of TCR beta chains, and an independent cohort replicated the association. Most TCR sequences were seen in very few donors, while some public TCRs were found in many individuals. The only immune exposure information available for the cohort was CMV serostatus. Assigning TCR associations to individual alleles was difficult when HLA alleles, especially DR and DQ, strongly co-occurred. Some IMGT-functional V segments, including TRBV6-2 and TRBV6-3, could not be distinguished by the 87-base-pair reads and were therefore excluded. The presence/absence analyses assumed that sequencing depth was roughly uniform across donors, and that assumption may not be true. The classifier was reported to diagnose cytomegalovirus status with high specificity and sensitivity in both the original and validation cohorts. A later genetic analysis reported fewer N-insertions in productive TCRs among donors in an Asian-associated ancestry cluster than the roughly 690-donor mean. In a later analysis, HLA-associated TCR beta chains were found to be more clonally expanded and to have lower generation probabilities than equally common non-associated chains. In a later analysis, the rate of TCR association differed among HLA loci, with DRB1 alleles having the most associated TCRs and HLA-C alleles having the fewest. Broadly in line with IMGT annotations, most TCR beta V segments showed up in productive rearrangements about 87% or about 30% of the time in an earlier analysis of approximately 640 of the donors. The sequencing pipeline was judged likely to have produced a cluster of highly shared sequence variants as a technical artifact. The study gave a list of about 160 TCR beta chains associated with cytomegalovirus. A further reported finding was that TCR beta sequences accurately predicted the HLA-A and HLA-B alleles for most subjects in the first cohort. Because HLA typing was missing for some donors at each locus, association tests included only the typed subset. In this cohort, only TCR beta chains were sequenced, and detectable features were limited by the absence of alpha or paired-chain data. Because counts were too low, seventeen rarely observed V segments, including chromosome 9 orphons, were excluded from the earlier analysis of roughly 580 of the donors. A later analysis associated 15,000 to 20,000 TCR beta sequences with specific HLA alleles at a false discovery rate of 0.05. According to a later analysis, most CMV-associated TCR beta chains appeared to be HLA-restricted, and the HLA associations seemed to be driven largely by CMV exposure.

Here V drops 3 bases and J drops 5 bases, and the junction holds 3 bases not matched to any gene. Looking up the germline V gene yields CDR1 SGDLS and CDR2 YYNGEE. From cysteine to phenylalanine, the CDR3 is 15 amino acids long. The read is trimmed to its CDR3 DNA, 45 bases read in frame from base 1. Concerning this clone itself: Its antigen is unknown. No much larger clone is present one base from it, and per-base qualities are unavailable.

The cohort consisted of 650 to 700 healthy bone marrow donors. Cohort members were all nominally healthy when sampled, although unrecorded immune exposures were likely present. The donor tested CMV seronegative, placing the donor among the 350 or so seronegative members of the cohort. Every donor gave a peripheral blood sample, and the peripheral blood mononuclear cells from that sample were used for TCR beta sequencing. The Qiagen DNeasy Blood Extraction Kit was used to extract genomic DNA from the blood cell samples. Receptors were amplified or captured by the immunoSEQ multiplex PCR assay. For the multiplex PCR, a mixture combining 60 forward primers for TCR Vbeta segments and 13 reverse primers for TCR Jbeta segments was used. The CDR3 region of rearranged TCR beta genes was amplified from genomic DNA with a multiplex PCR assay. Amplified TCR beta libraries were sequenced as 87-base-pair reads on the Illumina HiSeq System. The study's processing was this. A later analysis counted tens of millions of unique TCR beta chains across the 500 to 850 repertoires, and approximately 11 million of these chains were shared by at least two donors. A nearest-neighbor algorithm error-corrected the raw reads and collapsed the reads into unique sequences, merging closely related sequences to remove PCR and sequencing errors. CDR3 sequences were aligned to IMGT reference sequences to assign V, D and J gene segments. For a sequence to be retained, a match of at least six nucleotides was required to both a V gene segment and a J gene segment. Rearrangements were classified as productive when the CDR3 lacked stop codons and remained in frame with V and J, and all other rearrangements were classified as non-productive. CDR3 was defined according to IMGT convention as the region running from the second conserved V-encoded cysteine to the conserved J-encoded phenylalanine. The earlier analysis of some 550 of the donors excluded any sequence lacking an unambiguous match to a single V gene segment. An earlier analysis of 450 to 650 of the donors called V segments functional above 56.7% productive rearrangements and segregating when the between-donor standard deviation exceeded 5%. A statistical classification framework was developed to diagnose cytomegalovirus status using the catalog of TCR beta chain sequences. In a later analysis, V and J genes were assigned by comparing TCR nucleotide sequences against IMGT/GENE-DB human TR gene sequences. Using the TCRdist pipeline, a later analysis assigned CDR3 sequences along with most-parsimonious VDJ recombination scenarios. In a later analysis, every TCR beta chain was defined by the combination of its CDR3 amino acid sequence and its V-gene family, and reads without a unique V-gene family were dropped. As a way to deal with suspected cross-contamination and a sequencing artifact, a later analysis dropped 450 to 600 nucleotide sequences that were highly shared and had low generation probability. In a later analysis, a clonal expansion index for each public chain was calculated from normalized within-repertoire ranks of inferred template counts. In a later analysis, generation probabilities were computed with a VDJ recombination model fitted to out-of-frame rearrangements, and the resulting probabilities were checked against IGoR. In a later analysis, TCR-TCR, TCR-HLA and TCR-CMV co-occurrence was scored with hypergeometric tests, and a repertoire-size bias correction was applied to TCR pairs. In a later analysis, false discovery rates were estimated by permuting HLA or CMV assignments 20 times. In a later analysis, co-occurring TCRs were grouped with DBSCAN, and TCRdist sequence similarity was added when clustering was performed within HLA-allele-positive subsets. For co-occurrence clustering, repertoires with fewer than 30,000 or more than 120,000 public chains were excluded, along with five repertoires with anomalous nucleotide sharing. Imported from immuneACCESS, the table was reduced by TCRdb to in-frame sequences with V and J called. These copies leave out some clones; in studies compared against another copy, an unresolved V gene accounts for under half, and the cause of the remainder is not known. That table is the source of V, J and clone size, and D and trimming were worked out from the DNA. This sample is represented by more than 90,000 clones; 82% of them were singletons. The ten largest account for 3.5% to 4% of the sample.

The rearranged segments are TRBV9 and TRBJ1-6; 9 central nucleotides agree with TRBD1. The sequence derives from a man aged 45-60 years in good health and CMV-seronegative. Sequenced input: PBMCs. At the DNA level, the sequence is TGTGCCAGCAGCGCCACAGGGGGCAATAATTCACCCCTCCACTTT. Its coded protein is CASSATGGNNSPLHF. When the CDR3 is completed using the reference TRBV9 and TRBJ1-6 genes on either side, the full variable domain is DSGVTQTPKHLITATGQRVTLRCSPRSGDLSVYWYQQSLDQGLQFLIQYYNGEERAKGNILERFSAQQFPDLHSELNLSSLELGDSALYFCASSATGGNNSPLHFGNGTRLTVT.